The 24 T cell receptor beta chains below all came from one sample that was sequenced in a study of T-cell memory formation after mild COVID-19. TCRdb processed the 5' RACE reads anew with MiXCR; each CDR3 protein has one entry. The data hold 450,000 to 650,000 distinct CDR3 sequences, with about 20% observed a single time. Sample: PBMCs or a T cell subset sorted from them (not recorded which). The receptors derive from an adult woman who had mild COVID-19 (a few samples of this study predate the infection). Cell type and time point are not known.

The V gene is TRBV5-1, the J gene TRBJ2-3, with 7 bases fitting TRBD2. This CDR3 has 16 residues. The germline V gene encodes CDR1 SGHRS and CDR2 YFSETQ. The V gene end was trimmed by 2 bases and the J gene end by 2 bases; junction bases not matched to a gene: 8. CDR3 in DNA: TGCGCCAGCAGCTTAGTCGCGGGGGAACCCACAGATACGCAGTATTTT. It encodes CASSLVAGEPTDTQYF. Supplemented by reference TRBV5-1 and TRBJ2-3, the full variable domain reads KAGVTQTPRYLIKTRGQQVTLSCSPISGHRSVSWYQQTPGQGLQFLFEYFSETQRNKGNFPGRFSGRQFSNSRSEMNVSTLELGDSALYLCASSLVAGEPTDTQYFGPGTRLTVL.

This clonotype has just a few counts. The chain links TRBV5-4 to TRBJ2-1; D might be TRBD1 (5 bases). Trimming took 7 bases from V and 3 from J, leaving 17 bases between them. The CDR3 is 15 residues long. Germline assignment: CDR1 SGHNT and CDR2 YYREEE (reference sequence). This CDR3 reads CASSSGLTVYNEQFF. CDR3 nucleotide sequence: TGTGCCAGCTCATCTGGCCTGACAGTCTACAATGAGCAGTTCTTC.

The CDR3 here is CASSQPDRGQETQYF. The CDR3, as DNA: TGCGCCAGCAGCCAACCGGACAGGGGGCAAGAGACCCAGTACTTC. The rearrangement links TRBV4-1 to TRBJ2-5; 10 bases are shared with TRBD1. J was trimmed by 2 bases and V by 2 bases; bases with no gene match: 2. CDR3 length equals 15 residues. Germline V gene sequence: CDR1 MGHRA, CDR2 YSYEKL.

The table lists this clonotype with a few counts. CDR3 nucleotide sequence: TGCGCCAGCAGCTTGGTAGTCTCCCCAGGGACGCAGTATTTT. Its protein product is CASSLVVSPGTQYF. The genes are TRBV5-1 and TRBJ2-3; weak D call: TRBD1 (5 bases). Germline-derived CDR1 and CDR2 are SGHRS and YFSETQ. The CDR3 has 14 residues. The germline V and J ends were trimmed by 0 bases and 9 bases, with 14 bases remaining between them.

This clonotype was seen many times. The rearrangement joins TRBV2 to TRBJ2-7; no definite D call. The CDR3 has 12 amino acids. CDR1 is SNHLY, CDR2 FYNNEI, per germline. Trimming took 7 bases from V and 2 from J, leaving 9 bases between them. In DNA, the CDR3 is TGTGCCAGCACCGGCGGAGCCTACGAGCAGTACTTC. As protein: CASTGGAYEQYF.

The chain carries TRBV27 and TRBJ1-1; no firm D call. The length of the CDR3 is 13 residues. The V gene lost 1 base and the J gene lost 5 bases, with 8 bases spanning the gap. CDR1 MNHEY and CDR2 SMNVEV come from the germline V gene (reference sequence). CDR3: CASSLYERTEAFF. DNA for the CDR3: TGTGCCAGCAGTTTATATGAAAGGACTGAAGCTTTCTTT.

This clonotype was recorded a few times. This chain uses TRBV24-1 with TRBJ1-2; weak D call: TRBD1 (6 bases). This CDR3 comprises 13 residues. V gave up 7 bases and J gave up 7 bases, with 15 bases separating them. The germline V gene encodes CDR1 KGHDR and CDR2 SFDVKD. The CDR3 sequence is CATRGPGASGYTF. As DNA, the CDR3 is TGTGCCACCAGGGGTCCGGGGGCCAGTGGCTACACCTTC.

The chain combines TRBV20-1 with TRBJ2-7; TRBD1 aligns across 7 bases. The CDR3 length is 13 residues. Trimming removed 5 bases from V and 2 bases from J; junction bases left unmatched: 6. In germline, CDR1 is DFQATT, CDR2 SNEGSKA (reference sequence). CDR3 in amino acids: CSAQGQEAYEQYF. The CDR3 nucleotides read TGCAGTGCTCAAGGACAGGAGGCCTACGAGCAGTACTTC.

This chain connects TRBV15 to TRBJ2-3; TRBD2 is a possible D gene (7 bases). The CDR3 runs 14 residues. The germline V gene encodes CDR1 LNHNV and CDR2 YYDKDF (reference sequence). Trimming took 7 bases from V and 5 from J, leaving 16 bases between them. The CDR3 DNA reads TGTGCCACCAAGGCGGGAGCACAGGGAGATACGCAGTATTTT. Protein: CATKAGAQGDTQYF.

This sequence joins TRBV5-6 and TRBJ2-7; 7 bases fit TRBD1. Germline-derived CDR1 and CDR2 are SGHDT and YYEEEE. Germline trimming cut 4 bases from V and 7 bases from J; bases unmatched to any gene: 14. This CDR3 is 15 amino acids long. This CDR3 reads CASSPAGQGVREQYF. The CDR3 DNA is TGTGCCAGCAGCCCCGCCGGGCAGGGGGTGAGGGAGCAGTACTTC.

V and J are TRBV18 and TRBJ1-2; tentatively, D is TRBD1 (5 bases). V was shortened by 5 bases and J by 8 bases, with 18 bases between the two germline ends. Germline V CDR1 and CDR2: KGHSH, LQKENI. There are 14 residues in the CDR3. The CDR3 nucleotides read TGTGCCAGCTCATTGGGGACCGGTGCCTCGGGCTACACCTTC. This gives the protein CASSLGTGASGYTF. Full variable domain (missing parts from reference TRBV18 and TRBJ1-2): NAGVMQNPRHLVRRRGQEARLRCSPMKGHSHVYWYRQLPEEGLKFMVYLQKENIIDESGMPKERFSAEFPKEGPSILRIQQVVRGDSAAYFCASSLGTGASGYTFGSGTRLTVV.

The V call is TRBV5-6, the J call TRBJ1-1; TRBD1 aligns across 8 bases. Unmatched junction bases numbered 6, after V lost 4 bases and J lost 1 base. Germline CDR1 and CDR2: SGHDT and YYEEEE. The CDR3 extends over 15 amino acids. The DNA for the CDR3 is TGTGCCAGCAGCGGGGGGACAGGCGAGAACACTGAAGCTTTCTTT. Translating gives CASSGGTGENTEAFF.

The chain carries TRBV20-1 and TRBJ2-3, with 7 bases matching TRBD2. J gave up 4 bases and V 1 base, and 5 bases lay outside the gene matches. This CDR3 has 14 residues. Germline assignment: CDR1 DFQATT and CDR2 SNEGSKA (reference sequence). The CDR3 protein is CSARGGRGADTQYF. CDR3 in DNA: TGCAGTGCTAGAGGCGGGAGAGGGGCAGATACGCAGTATTTT.

The V call is TRBV7-6, the J call TRBJ2-7; no firm D call. The V end lost 5 bases, the J end lost 3 bases, and 20 bases lay between the germline ends. Germline V gives CDR1 SGHVS, CDR2 FNYEAQ. The CDR3 is made up of 16 amino acids. The CDR3 loop is CASSVYDRPQIYEQYF. For the CDR3, the DNA is TGTGCCAGCAGCGTTTATGATAGGCCCCAAATCTACGAGCAGTACTTC.

V is TRBV3-1 and J is TRBJ2-1; D may be TRBD1 (6 bases). Trimming took off 3 bases at V and 10 bases at J, with 7 bases between the two ends. Germline V gene data show CDR1 as LGHDT and CDR2 as YNNKEL (reference sequence). The CDR3 loop spans 11 amino acids. The CDR3 spells CASSHGTEQFF. CDR3 in DNA: TGTGCCAGCAGCCACGGGACAGAGCAGTTCTTC.

The chain employs TRBV29-1 and TRBJ2-7; D not certain. In germline, CDR1 is SQVTM, CDR2 ANQGSEA. This CDR3 contains 14 residues. The V end was cut by 2 bases, the J end by 0 bases, with 11 bases between. CDR3 nucleotide sequence: TGCAGCGTTGAACGGGCCGGATACTCCTACGAGCAGTACTTC. As protein: CSVERAGYSYEQYF.

The genes are TRBV20-1 and TRBJ1-1; the D gene is possibly TRBD1 (5 bases). The CDR3 is made up of 11 amino acids. Deletions cut 5 bases from V and 6 bases from J, with 10 bases between. Germline CDR1 reads DFQATT; CDR2 reads SNEGSKA (reference sequence). The chain's CDR3 is CSAWGISEAFF. Written as DNA, the CDR3 is TGCAGTGCTTGGGGGATTTCTGAAGCTTTCTTT.

This clonotype has more than one count but fewer than ten. V and J are TRBV9 and TRBJ2-6, with no clear D. The CDR3 is 17 residues long. Germline values: CDR1 SGDLS, CDR2 YYNGEE. Trimming stripped 4 bases from V and 1 base from J, with 15 bases between. The CDR3 DNA reads as TGTGCCAGCAGCTTTTGGGCGGAGACTTCTGGGGCCAACGTCCTGACTTTC. Translating gives CASSFWAETSGANVLTF.

The chain employs TRBV20-1 and TRBJ2-3, with TRBD2 matching 14 bases. The CDR3 has 19 residues. Germline CDR1 reads DFQATT; CDR2 reads SNEGSKA (reference sequence). With V trimmed by 3 bases and J by 0 bases, 11 bases remained unmatched. CDR3 in DNA: TGCAGTGCTAGGGACCGACTAGCGGGAGGGCGCCCTAGCACAGATACGCAGTATTTT. Protein sequence: CSARDRLAGGRPSTDTQYF.

The V and J genes are TRBV12-3 or TRBV12-4 and TRBJ2-7, with TRBD1 matching over 9 bases. The V segment lost 3 bases and the J segment 6 bases; nucleotides outside the gene matches: 6. CDR3 length: 14 amino acids. This CDR3 reads CASSFRTGVSEQYF. CDR3 DNA sequence: TGTGCCAGCAGTTTCCGGACAGGGGTTAGCGAGCAGTACTTC.

The rearrangement uses TRBV4-2 and TRBJ2-7, with D unclear. V was pared by 1 base and J by 3 bases, with 13 bases between. The V gene's germline CDR1 is LGHNA and CDR2 YNFKEQ. The CDR3 runs 15 residues. The CDR3 coding sequence is TGTGCCAGCAGCCAAGGTCTCGAAGGAATCTACGAGCAGTACTTC. It translates to CASSQGLEGIYEQYF.

The chain is built from TRBV4-3 and TRBJ2-1, with 10 bases that match TRBD1. This CDR3 has 14 amino acids. Trimming removed 4 bases from V and 6 bases from J; junction bases left unmatched: 3. CDR1 is LGHNA, CDR2 YSLEER, per germline. This CDR3 is CASSLDRGLNEQFF. Written as DNA, the CDR3 is TGCGCCAGCAGCCTCGACAGGGGGCTCAATGAGCAGTTCTTC.

V and J are TRBV18 and TRBJ2-7; D may be TRBD2 (6 bases). CDR1 is KGHSH, CDR2 LQKENI, per germline. The CDR3 runs to 16 residues. V shed 3 bases and J shed 2 bases, with 17 bases lying between them. The CDR3: CASSPPRSSGTYEQYF. CDR3 in DNA: TGTGCCAGCTCACCTCCCCGGAGTAGCGGAACCTACGAGCAGTACTTC.

This clonotype was counted a few times. The chain couples TRBV18 to TRBJ2-7, with TRBD2 matching over 15 bases. CDR3 length: 18 residues. Trimming at V came to 2 bases and at J to 0 bases, leaving 5 bases not matched to a gene. Germline CDR1 is KGHSH and CDR2 is LQKENI. Here the CDR3 reads CASSPSGLAGGISYEQYF. In nucleotides, the CDR3 is TGTGCCAGCTCACCAAGTGGACTAGCGGGGGGGATCTCCTACGAGCAGTACTTC.